One sample yielded the 29 T cell receptor beta chains listed below, sequenced in a study of CD8+CD57+ T cells in acquired aplastic anemia. The study profiled TCR beta VDJ and CDR3 using genomic DNA as template. MiXCR, run by TCRdb on the reads, gives a single entry per CDR3 protein. In the table there are 100,000 to 120,000 distinct CDR3 sequences, around 50% of which are singletons. The specimen was sorted CD4+, CD8+, or CD8+CD57+ T cells (not recorded which) from PBMCs. Source of these receptors: a human donor in good health, serving as a control.

This chain uses TRBV10-3 with TRBJ2-3; D uncertain. CDR1 and CDR2 (germline): ENHRY, SYGVKD. Between the trimmed V and J ends, which lost 3 bases and 2 bases, there was a span of 9 bases. The CDR3 runs to 14 residues. The CDR3 DNA reads as TGTGCCATCAGTGATTCACGCAACACAGATACGCAGTATTTT. Translation: CAISDSRNTDTQYF.

This clonotype came up many times. In DNA, the CDR3 is TGTGCCAGCAGTCCAGGGGGCGCCCAGCCCCAGCATTTT. Translated: CASSPGGAQPQHF. The chain recombines TRBV6-2 or TRBV6-3 with TRBJ1-5; the match to TRBD1 covers 8 bases. CDR1 and CDR2 from the germline V gene are MNHEY and SVGEGT. V was clipped by 5 bases and J by 7 bases; unmatched bases: 4. This CDR3 spans 13 amino acids.

In this sample, this clonotype turned up many times. V is TRBV3-1 and J is TRBJ1-2, with D unclear. This CDR3 has 13 amino acids. The V end was cut by 1 base, the J end by 4 bases, with 7 bases between. Per germline, CDR1 LGHDT and CDR2 YNNKEL (reference sequence). CDR3 protein: CASSQGSSYGYTF. The CDR3 DNA is TGTGCCAGCAGCCAAGGGTCATCCTATGGCTACACCTTC.

The genes are TRBV29-1 and TRBJ1-3; D unclear. The CDR3 sequence is 14 residues long. V was shortened by 3 bases and J by 2 bases, with 11 bases between the two germline ends. Germline assignment: CDR1 SQVTM and CDR2 ANQGSEA. This CDR3 reads CSVDLLGTGNTIYF. The CDR3 DNA follows: TGCAGCGTTGATCTCCTCGGGACTGGAAACACCATATATTTT.

With regard to this clonotype: Since a much larger clone is just one base distant, this may be a read error. The chain has TRBV5-4 and TRBJ1-2; D not resolved. The germline V gene has CDR1 SGHNT and CDR2 YYREEE (reference sequence). CDR3 length: 13 amino acids. Written as DNA, the CDR3 is TGTGCCGGCAGCTTGGTGGAGGGAGGCGGCTACACCTTC. Protein: CAGSLVEGGGYTF.

V and J are TRBV7-9 and TRBJ2-7; the match to TRBD1 covers 10 bases. The V and J ends lost 5 bases and 4 bases, in that order; junction bases with no gene match: 8. The germline V gene encodes CDR1 SEHNR and CDR2 FQNEAQ (reference sequence). This CDR3 is 15 amino acids long. DNA for the CDR3: TGTGCCAGCAGCGCGACGGGACAGGGGCGTTACGAGCAGTACTTC. Amino acids: CASSATGQGRYEQYF.

This chain links TRBV5-5 with TRBJ1-5; D uncertain. V lost 5 bases to trimming and J lost 4 bases, with 13 bases between them. This CDR3 is built from 14 residues. CDR1 and CDR2 (germline): SGHKS, YYEKEE (reference sequence). CDR3 DNA sequence: TGTGCCAGCAGAGGTAAGGGAACGAATCAGCCCCAGCATTTT. It encodes CASRGKGTNQPQHF.

The chain carries TRBV29-1 and TRBJ2-3; TRBD1 is a possible D gene (6 bases). Germline V gene data show CDR1 as SQVTM and CDR2 as ANQGSEA. The CDR3 covers 13 residues. The V gene lost 7 bases and the J gene lost 1 base, with 12 bases spanning the gap. In DNA, the CDR3 is TGCAGCGGCGCGCCAGGGGGCACAGATACGCAGTATTTT. It encodes CSGAPGGTDTQYF.

This clonotype was found many times. This chain links TRBV6-2 or TRBV6-3 with TRBJ1-2, with D hard to call. V shed 2 bases and J shed 7 bases, with 8 bases lying between them. The CDR3 sequence is 12 residues long. Germline V gives CDR1 MNHEY, CDR2 SVGEGT. CDR3 residues: CASSYQAFGYTF. CDR3 sequence (DNA): TGTGCCAGCAGTTACCAAGCTTTTGGCTACACCTTC.

In this sample, this clonotype turned up many times. The V call is TRBV10-2, the J call TRBJ1-1, with D possibly matching TRBD1 (6 bases). There are 15 residues in the CDR3. V was shortened by 3 bases and J by 5 bases, with 16 bases between the two germline ends. Germline V CDR1 and CDR2: WSHSY, SAAADI. CDR3 amino acids: CASSDPGGAKTEAFF. CDR3 DNA: TGCGCCAGCAGTGATCCCGGGGGCGCGAAGACTGAAGCTTTCTTT.

This chain connects TRBV24-1 to TRBJ2-1, with D maybe TRBD2 (6 bases). The CDR3 runs 17 residues. Deletions cut 2 bases from V and 0 bases from J, with 13 bases between. Germline-derived CDR1 and CDR2 are KGHDR and SFDVKD. In DNA form, the CDR3 reads TGTGCCACCAGTGATTGGGATAGCGGATACTCCTACAATGAGCAGTTCTTC. As protein: CATSDWDSGYSYNEQFF.

In its sample, this clonotype was seen many times. This sequence joins TRBV20-1 and TRBJ2-7; 9 nucleotides align to TRBD2. The CDR3 totals 16 residues. Trimming removed 2 bases from V and 2 bases from J; junction bases left unmatched: 10. Per the germline V gene, CDR1 is DFQATT and CDR2 is SNEGSKA (reference sequence). This CDR3 is CSARPSIAGDTYEQYF. CDR3 nucleotide sequence: TGCAGTGCTAGACCAAGTATAGCGGGGGACACCTACGAGCAGTACTTC.

This chain connects TRBV19 to TRBJ2-7; D could derive from TRBD1 or TRBD2 (5 bases each). Germline CDR1 LNHDA, CDR2 SQIVND (reference sequence). The CDR3 runs to 16 residues. V lost 6 bases, J lost 0 bases, and 18 bases lay in between. The CDR3 DNA reads as TGTGCCAGTAGCGTAGGGACCCCACCGGACTCCTACGAGCAGTACTTC. It codes for CASSVGTPPDSYEQYF.

The DNA for the CDR3 is TGTGCCAGCAGCGTAACGGGGTCCCCAAATTCACCCCTCCACTTT. Its protein product is CASSVTGSPNSPLHF. The genes are TRBV27 and TRBJ1-6; unclear D gene. Deletions cut 6 bases from V and 7 bases from J, with 16 bases between. CDR3 length: 15 amino acids. Germline CDR1 and CDR2: MNHEY and SMNVEV (reference sequence).

At least ten counts were recorded for this clonotype. The J gene is TRBJ1-1, the V gene TRBV6-5, with D possibly being TRBD1 (5 bases). V was trimmed by 4 bases and J by 11 bases, leaving 17 bases between them. The CDR3 is 13 residues long. The germline V gene encodes CDR1 MNHEY and CDR2 SVGAGI. The CDR3 reads CASSSGQNGEAFF. The DNA for the CDR3 is TGTGCCAGCAGTTCAGGACAAAACGGGGAGGCTTTCTTT.

This clonotype was seen ten or more times. The CDR3 bases are TGTGCCAGCAGGTCCGGGACAACTCATAATTCACCCCTCCACTTT. Residues: CASRSGTTHNSPLHF. The chain carries TRBV6-2 or TRBV6-3 and TRBJ1-6, with a tentative D call TRBD1 (6 bases). This CDR3 contains 15 residues. Germline V CDR1 and CDR2: MNHEY, SVGEGT. Trimming cost V 6 bases and J 5 bases, with 14 bases left between them.

This clonotype has just one count. CDR3 residues: CSARARETQYF. In nucleotides, the CDR3 is TGCAGTGCTAGAGCGCGGGAGACCCAGTACTTC. This chain links TRBV20-1 with TRBJ2-5; no clear D. In germline, CDR1 is DFQATT, CDR2 SNEGSKA (reference sequence). V was pared by 1 base and J by 5 bases, with 5 bases between. This CDR3 region has 11 residues.

The sample holds one count of this clonotype. V and J are TRBV15 and TRBJ2-7; 8 positions match TRBD1. This CDR3 spans 14 amino acids. Germline V lookup: CDR1 LNHNV, CDR2 YYDKDF (reference sequence). Trimming removed 3 bases from V and 5 bases from J; junction bases left unmatched: 6. CDR3 amino acids: CATSRDRAMDEQYF. The CDR3 DNA sequence: TGTGCCACCAGCAGGGACAGGGCAATGGACGAGCAGTACTTC.

The V and J genes are TRBV10-3 and TRBJ1-4; D may be TRBD1 (6 bases). CDR1 and CDR2 from the germline V gene are ENHRY and SYGVKD. Deletions cut 0 bases from V and 1 base from J, with 9 bases between. This CDR3 has 16 residues. CDR3 loop: CAISESAGVTNEKLFF. Written as DNA, the CDR3 is TGTGCCATCAGTGAGTCTGCAGGGGTAACTAATGAAAAACTGTTTTTT.

The rearrangement links TRBV9 to TRBJ2-3, with 11 bases that match TRBD2. The CDR3 is made up of 17 amino acids. CDR1 and CDR2 from the germline V gene are SGDLS and YYNGEE. The junction had 6 bases not matched to a gene; V was cut back by 3 bases and J by 0 bases. The CDR3 DNA sequence: TGTGCCAGCAGCGAGGGGGCTAGCGGGGGGAGCACAGATACGCAGTATTTT. Residues: CASSEGASGGSTDTQYF.

This clonotype has a count of ten or more. This sequence joins TRBV27 and TRBJ2-7, with TRBD1 identical over 11 bases. Germline trimming cut 6 bases from V and 6 bases from J; bases unmatched to any gene: 10. The CDR3 runs to 15 residues. Germline V gene sequence: CDR1 MNHEY, CDR2 SMNVEV (reference sequence). Here the CDR3 DNA reads TGTGCCAGCAGCCCCATTGGACAGGGGGCTATCGAGCAGTACTTC. This encodes CASSPIGQGAIEQYF.

The genes are TRBV12-3 or TRBV12-4 and TRBJ1-2; 9 nucleotides match TRBD1. CDR3 length equals 14 residues. V trimming: 3 bases; J trimming: 2 bases; junction bases outside the gene matches: 1. This CDR3 reads CASSFGTGNYGYTF. Written as DNA, the CDR3 is TGTGCCAGCAGTTTCGGGACAGGGAACTATGGCTACACCTTC.

In this sample, this clonotype turned up many times. The chain recombines TRBV3-1 with TRBJ2-7; 9 bases fit TRBD1. The germline CDR1 and CDR2 sequences are LGHDT and YNNKEL (reference sequence). This CDR3 region has 18 residues. The V and J ends lost 4 bases and 0 bases, in that order; junction bases with no gene match: 13. The CDR3 protein is CASSLRAERDRASYEQYF. CDR3 DNA: TGTGCCAGCAGCCTGCGCGCCGAACGGGACAGGGCCTCCTACGAGCAGTACTTC.

The J gene is TRBJ2-3, the V gene TRBV20-1; 11 nucleotides match TRBD2. The germline gives CDR1 DFQATT, CDR2 SNEGSKA (reference sequence). The CDR3 is 14 amino acids. V dropped 6 bases and J dropped 4; count of bases not matched to a gene: 6. The CDR3 bases are TGCAGTGCACAGACTAGCGGGGAGGCAGATACGCAGTATTTT. Residues: CSAQTSGEADTQYF.

The chain uses TRBV5-4 and TRBJ1-5, with D possibly TRBD1 on 5 matching bases. Trimming took off 4 bases at V and 5 bases at J, with 13 bases between the two ends. Germline V CDR1 and CDR2: SGHNT, YYREEE (reference sequence). The CDR3 runs to 14 residues. The CDR3 region is CASSVGRAHQPQHF. The CDR3 nucleotides are TGTGCCAGCAGCGTGGGCAGGGCTCATCAGCCCCAGCATTTT.

This rearrangement joins TRBV9 to TRBJ2-7; TRBD1 agrees at 7 bases. CDR1 and CDR2 (germline): SGDLS, YYNGEE. This CDR3 is built from 15 residues. V lost 2 bases to trimming and J lost 4 bases; unmatched junction nucleotides: 9. The CDR3 loop is CASSVSGGRSYEQYF. The CDR3 DNA sequence: TGTGCCAGCAGCGTTTCAGGGGGTCGCTCTTACGAGCAGTACTTC.

The genes are TRBV2 and TRBJ1-1, with D perhaps TRBD1 (6 bases). Germline values: CDR1 SNHLY, CDR2 FYNNEI. V lost 5 bases to trimming and J lost 1 base, with 11 bases between them. The CDR3 is 14 residues long. The CDR3 here is CASSPGRGNTEAFF. For the CDR3, the DNA is TGTGCCAGCAGTCCCGGCAGGGGGAACACTGAAGCTTTCTTT.

This clonotype has ten or more counts. V is TRBV25-1 and J is TRBJ1-4, with 7 bases identical to TRBD1. With V trimmed by 6 bases and J by 6 bases, 7 bases remained unmatched. Germline V lookup: CDR1 MGHDK, CDR2 SYGVNS. This CDR3 contains 14 residues. This chain's CDR3 is CASSERGGYEKLFF. CDR3 DNA: TGTGCCAGCAGCGAGAGAGGGGGCTATGAAAAACTGTTTTTT.

This clonotype was detected ten times or more. The chain joins TRBV9 to TRBJ1-4; 7 bases agree with TRBD1. The germline CDR1 and CDR2 sequences are SGDLS and YYNGEE. Germline trimming cut 4 bases from V and 3 bases from J; bases unmatched to any gene: 6. The CDR3 contains 15 residues. For the CDR3, the DNA is TGTGCCAGCAGCTCAGACAGGGTCCCTAATGAAAAACTGTTTTTT. It specifies CASSSDRVPNEKLFF.